This T cell receptor beta chain was sequenced during a study of patients and donors after allogeneic stem cell transplantation (TCRdb year 2020). This clonotype was seen more than once but under ten times. Its antigen has not been determined. No much larger clone is present one base from it, and per-base qualities are unavailable. Libraries were constructed by RT-PCR. The sample was run on a NextSeq 550. TCRdb trimmed public reads at Q25 via fastp, called clones via MiXCR and kept in-frame beta chains. Every CDR3 protein is listed once, alongside the most common genes and DNA of its rows. Present in this sample are about 410,000 distinct CDR3 sequences, 16% of which were seen just once. The ten largest make up around 7.2% of the sample. At the junction V is shortened by 8 bases and J by 1 base, with 9 bases in between. Sequences MNHNY (CDR1) and SVGAGI (CDR2) are obtained from the germline V gene (reference sequence). The CDR3 spans 12 residues, from the cysteine through the phenylalanine. This entry keeps only the CDR3 DNA: 36 bases, framed from base 1.

The TCR sequence derives from a human donor who was either an allogeneic HSCT recipient or a stem cell or donor lymphocyte infusion donor (not recorded which). It is not recorded whose cells these are; they may come from a transplant donor. The sequencing input was blood, either unsorted or a sorted T cell fraction (not recorded which). The sequence links TRBV6-6 to TRBJ2-7; the D gene is perhaps TRBD2, on 5 matching bases. The CDR3 in this case is CASAWESYEQYF. The nucleotide sequence reads as follows: TGTGCCAGCGCCTGGGAGTCCTACGAGCAGTACTTC.